The 18 T cell receptor beta chains presented below share a single source sample, sequenced in a study of cytomegalovirus exposure and HLA in healthy donors. The primer mix had 60 Vbeta and 13 Jbeta primers. Only in-frame clones appear in the TCRdb table, and some are missing; sequencing was by immunoSEQ multiplex PCR. The table records approximately 150,000 clones, roughly 79% of them present only once. The specimen sequenced was PBMCs. The receptors shown here come from a woman in her 40s in good health and CMV-seronegative.

This clone was recorded only once. In nucleotides, the CDR3 is TGCGCCAGCAGCCCACAGGGTTCTGGAAACACCATATATTTT. This gives the protein CASSPQGSGNTIYF. The rearrangement links TRBV5-1 to TRBJ1-3; D is perhaps TRBD1 (6 bases). From germline, CDR1 is SGHRS and CDR2 YFSETQ. V was cut by 4 bases and J by 1 base, with 9 bases left in between. The CDR3 is 14 residues long.

This chain joins TRBV19 and TRBJ2-3; 8 positions match TRBD2. The CDR3 sequence is 16 residues long. V dropped 9 bases and J dropped 5; count of bases not matched to a gene: 16. The V gene's germline CDR1 is LNHDA and CDR2 SQIVND (reference sequence). The CDR3 sequence: CASRAGWRGAEDTQYF. The CDR3 DNA follows: TGTGCCAGCAGGGCCGGTTGGCGGGGGGCGGAAGATACGCAGTATTTT.

The CDR3 protein is CASSLGDTRNQPQHF. Here the CDR3 DNA reads TGCGCCAGCAGCTTGGGGGACACTCGCAATCAGCCCCAGCATTTT. The chain couples TRBV5-1 to TRBJ1-5, with D perhaps TRBD1 (6 bases). Trimming took 0 bases from V and 2 from J, leaving 9 bases between them. The CDR3 is 15 amino acids. Germline CDR1 reads SGHRS; CDR2 reads YFSETQ.

The count of this clone is one. The chain links TRBV28 to TRBJ2-1; D gene unclear. The CDR3 length is 12 residues. V lost 6 bases, J lost 4 bases, and 7 bases lay in between. Germline CDR1 and CDR2: MDHEN and SYDVKM. Here the CDR3 DNA reads TGTGCCAGCAGCTCCTTGTACAATGAGCAGTTCTTC. This codes for CASSSLYNEQFF.

The genes are TRBV6-1 and TRBJ1-2; 8 nucleotides match TRBD1. With 9 bases clipped from V and 3 bases from J, the junction kept 3 bases outside the gene matches. CDR3 size: 12 residues. Germline V lookup: CDR1 MNHNS, CDR2 SASEGT. The CDR3 region is CASSQGDYGYTF. The CDR3 DNA sequence: TGTGCCAGTTCACAGGGGGACTATGGCTACACCTTC.

V gene TRBV10-2 combines with J gene TRBJ1-1; no clear D gene. Germline V gives CDR1 WSHSY, CDR2 SAAADI. CDR3 length: 13 amino acids. Trimming pared 4 bases from V and 4 bases from J, leaving 10 bases between. The CDR3 spells CASSVEGFTEAFF. The CDR3 region has the DNA TGCGCCAGCAGTGTGGAGGGTTTCACTGAAGCTTTCTTT.

V is TRBV5-1 and J is TRBJ2-1; 11 nucleotides line up with TRBD1. This CDR3 has 17 amino acids. Germline V gene sequence: CDR1 SGHRS, CDR2 YFSETQ. With V trimmed by 4 bases and J by 4 bases, 10 bases remained unmatched. The CDR3 here is CASSQRGGTGGYNEQFF. CDR3 nucleotide sequence: TGCGCCAGCAGCCAGAGGGGCGGGACAGGGGGTTACAATGAGCAGTTCTTC.

V and J are TRBV4-2 and TRBJ1-3; D call uncertain. The V end was cut by 7 bases, the J end by 0 bases, with 10 bases between. Germline CDR1 LGHNA, CDR2 YNFKEQ. CDR3 length equals 14 residues. CDR3 loop: CASTPYSSGNTIYF. DNA of the CDR3: TGTGCCAGCACCCCCTACAGCTCTGGAAACACCATATATTTT.

This clone was observed a single time. V gene TRBV6-1 combines with J gene TRBJ2-2; unclear D gene. Germline CDR1 is MNHNS and CDR2 is SASEGT. The V end lost 6 bases, the J end lost 5 bases, and 7 bases lay between the germline ends. The CDR3 is 12 amino acids. The CDR3: CASREITGELFF. The CDR3 DNA follows: TGTGCCAGCAGGGAAATAACCGGGGAGCTGTTTTTT.

CDR3: CASSEPGLAGVGDTQYF. For the CDR3, the DNA is TGTGCCAGCAGCGAACCTGGACTAGCGGGAGTTGGAGATACGCAGTATTTT. V gene TRBV7-3 combines with J gene TRBJ2-3; TRBD2 aligns across 13 bases. CDR1 and CDR2 from the germline V gene are SGHTA and FQGTGA. The CDR3 extends over 17 amino acids. Trimming cost V 5 bases and J 5 bases; bases outside gene matches: 10.

In this sample, this clone turned up once. The V and J genes are TRBV7-3 and TRBJ1-3, with D uncertain. There are 16 residues in the CDR3. Trimming removed 2 bases at V and 7 bases at J, with 18 bases between. The germline gives CDR1 SGHTA, CDR2 FQGTGA. The CDR3 DNA sequence: TGTGCCAGCAGCTTATTCGGGCCTGGAGGTTGGAACACCATATATTTT. It encodes CASSLFGPGGWNTIYF. The full variable domain, with the rest looked up from reference TRBV7-3 and TRBJ1-3, is GAGVSQTPSNKVTEKGKYVELRCDPISGHTALYWYRQSLGQGPEFLIYFQGTGAADDSGLPNDRFFAVRPEGSVSTLKIQRTERGDSAVYLCASSLFGPGGWNTIYFGEGSWLTVV.

The rearrangement links TRBV5-1 to TRBJ2-3; 10 nucleotides align to TRBD1. CDR3 length: 14 amino acids. V lost 4 bases to trimming and J lost 4 bases; unmatched junction nucleotides: 3. Germline V lookup: CDR1 SGHRS, CDR2 YFSETQ. The CDR3: CASSKDRGPDTQYF. In DNA form, the CDR3 reads TGCGCCAGCAGCAAAGACAGGGGGCCAGATACGCAGTATTTT.

The genes are TRBV19 and TRBJ2-2; D is possibly TRBD1 (6 bases). From germline, CDR1 is LNHDA and CDR2 SQIVND (reference sequence). Deletions cut 1 base from V and 13 bases from J, with 16 bases between. This CDR3 spans 14 amino acids. This CDR3 reads CASSIGGQSGALFF. CDR3 DNA: TGTGCCAGTAGTATAGGGGGGCAGTCAGGCGCGCTGTTTTTT.

This chain joins TRBV25-1 and TRBJ2-7; TRBD2 agrees at 12 bases. Germline loops: CDR1 MGHDK, CDR2 SYGVNS. J gave up 4 bases and V 6 bases, and 4 bases lay outside the gene matches. This CDR3 region has 14 residues. The chain's CDR3 is CASRTSGRSYEQYF. CDR3 in DNA: TGTGCCAGCAGGACTAGCGGGAGATCATACGAGCAGTACTTC.

V and J are TRBV9 and TRBJ1-4; D gene ambiguous. Germline loops: CDR1 SGDLS, CDR2 YYNGEE. Trimming took 3 bases from V and 4 from J, leaving 7 bases between them. The CDR3 has 13 amino acids. CDR3 DNA: TGTGCCAGCAGCGCCCAATTTAATGAAAAACTGTTTTTT. Protein: CASSAQFNEKLFF.

The V and J genes are TRBV18 and TRBJ1-6; D possibly corresponds to TRBD1 (6 bases). The germline CDR1 and CDR2 sequences are KGHSH and LQKENI. Deletions cut 8 bases from V and 7 bases from J, with 15 bases between. The CDR3 is 14 residues long. The CDR3 bases are TGTGCCAGCACCCGGACAGTTGAGAATTCACCCCTCCACTTT. Protein: CASTRTVENSPLHF.

This chain uses TRBV27 with TRBJ2-2; D perhaps matches TRBD1 (5 bases). This CDR3 has 17 amino acids. Trimming removed 5 bases at V and 4 bases at J, with 20 bases between. In germline, CDR1 is MNHEY, CDR2 SMNVEV (reference sequence). The CDR3 protein is CASSPLGQGTSTGELFF. CDR3 in DNA: TGTGCCAGCAGTCCCCTAGGGCAGGGTACGAGCACCGGGGAGCTGTTTTTT.

V is TRBV27 and J is TRBJ2-1, with 10 nucleotides matching TRBD2. CDR1 and CDR2 (germline): MNHEY, SMNVEV (reference sequence). The CDR3 totals 16 residues. V shed 4 bases, J shed 5 bases, and the junction held 8 bases outside the gene matches. The CDR3: CASSSTGLAANNEQFF. The CDR3 DNA reads as TGTGCCAGCAGTTCGACTGGACTAGCGGCAAACAATGAGCAGTTCTTC.